This T cell receptor beta chain was recovered during a study of response to subunit inactivated influenza vaccine. Study findings and constraints: Few additional T cells are recruited per seasonal influenza vaccination, authors suggested.

The CDR3 extends over 14 amino acids. From the RT-PCR reads, TCRdb called clonotypes with MiXCR, one entry per CDR3 protein. Of roughly 790,000 distinct CDR3 sequences listed, less than 25% are singletons. This clonotype was detected many times. Its target is not known. The germline gene is not matched at one end of the junction; a read error may be the cause. This TCR was recovered from a man in his fifties or sixties who received an inactivated influenza vaccine. The V call is TRBV12-3 or TRBV12-4, the J call TRBJ1-6; TRBD1 agrees at 8 bases. The sequences come from PBMCs from blood, collected 5 to 6 days after vaccination. CDR3 sequence reads: CASSPDRGNSPLHF. The CDR3 DNA is TGCGCCAGCAGTCCTGACAGGGGTAATTCACCCCTCCACTTT.